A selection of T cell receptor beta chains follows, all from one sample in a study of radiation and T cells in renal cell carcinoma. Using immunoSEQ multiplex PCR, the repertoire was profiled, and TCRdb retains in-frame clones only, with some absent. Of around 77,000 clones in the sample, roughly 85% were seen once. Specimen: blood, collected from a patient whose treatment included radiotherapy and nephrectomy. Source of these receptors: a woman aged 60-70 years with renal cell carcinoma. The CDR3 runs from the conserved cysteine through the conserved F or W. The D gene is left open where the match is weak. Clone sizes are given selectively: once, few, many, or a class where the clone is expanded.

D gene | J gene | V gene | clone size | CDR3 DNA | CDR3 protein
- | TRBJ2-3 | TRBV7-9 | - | TGTGCCAGCAGCTTCGTTCACCTCACAGATACGCAGTATTTT | CASSFVHLTDTQYF
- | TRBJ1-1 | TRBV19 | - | TGTGCCAGTATGGTCGAATTGAACACTGAAGCTTTCTTT | CASMVELNTEAFF
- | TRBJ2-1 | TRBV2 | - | TGTGCCAGCAGTTTTGACAGCCTCAATGAGCAGTTCTTC | CASSFDSLNEQFF
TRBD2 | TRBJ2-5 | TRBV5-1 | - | TGCGCCAGCAGCCCCGAGGGGACTAGCGGGACACAAGAGACCCAGTACTTC | CASSPEGTSGTQETQYF
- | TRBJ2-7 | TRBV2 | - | TGTGCCAGCAGTGAAGGCCACCTAAGGTACGAGCAGTACTTC | CASSEGHLRYEQYF
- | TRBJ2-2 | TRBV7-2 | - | TGTGCCAGCAGCTCCTCCGGCGGGACAACCGGGGAGCTGTTTTTT | CASSSSGGTTGELFF
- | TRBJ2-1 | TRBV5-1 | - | TGCGCCAGCAGCTTGGGTAGCGGCCTATCCTACAATGAGCAGTTCTTC | CASSLGSGLSYNEQFF
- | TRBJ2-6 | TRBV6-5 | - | TGTGCCAGCATAAGTCCCTCTGGGGCCAACGTCCTGACTTTC | CASISPSGANVLTF
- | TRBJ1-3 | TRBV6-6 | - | TGTGCCAGCAGCCAAGGAGCCTCTGGAAACACCATATATTTT | CASSQGASGNTIYF
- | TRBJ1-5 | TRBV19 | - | TGTGCCAGCAATAGTATGGGGTGGAGTCAGCCCCAGCATTTT | CASNSMGWSQPQHF
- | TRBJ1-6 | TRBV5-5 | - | TGTGCCAGCAGCTTCGCGGCAGAAGGCTCACCCCTCCACTTT | CASSFAAEGSPLHF
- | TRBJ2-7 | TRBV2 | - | TGTGCCAGCAGTGAAGACTACGAGCAGTACTTC | CASSEDYEQYF
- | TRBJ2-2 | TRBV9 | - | TGTGCCAGCAGCGTAGCTTTAGTGCTAGCTTCTGGGGAGCTGTTTTTT | CASSVALVLASGELFF
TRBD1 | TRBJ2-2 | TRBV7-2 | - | TGTGCCAGCAGCCCGCAGACAGGGGGCGCTTTGACCGGGGAGCTGTTTTTT | CASSPQTGGALTGELFF
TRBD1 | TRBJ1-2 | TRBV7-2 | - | TGTGCCAGCAGCCCGGGACAGGGGGCTTGGGGCTACACCTTC | CASSPGQGAWGYTF
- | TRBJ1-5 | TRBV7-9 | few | TGTGCCAGCAGCTTGGATTGGGGGGATCAGCCCCAGCATTTT | CASSLDWGDQPQHF
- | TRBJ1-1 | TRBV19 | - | TGTGCCAGTGGTTACGGGGTCATGAACACTGAAGCTTTCTTT | CASGYGVMNTEAFF
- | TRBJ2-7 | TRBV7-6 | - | TGTGCCAGCAGCCATCGTTTGGACGAGCAGTACTTC | CASSHRLDEQYF
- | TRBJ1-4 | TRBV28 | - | TGTGCCAGCAGTTTTGGCAAACATAATGAAAAACTGTTTTTT | CASSFGKHNEKLFF
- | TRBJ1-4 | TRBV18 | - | TGTGCCAGCTCACCGGCAATCACCGAAAAACTGTTTTTT | CASSPAITEKLFF
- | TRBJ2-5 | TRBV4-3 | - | TGCGCCAGCAGCCAAGTTCAGGGGCTACGAGAGACCCAGTACTTC | CASSQVQGLRETQYF
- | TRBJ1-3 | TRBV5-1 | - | TGCGCCAGCAGCTCGGACGGCCGGCCTTACTCTGGAAACACCATATATTTT | CASSSDGRPYSGNTIYF
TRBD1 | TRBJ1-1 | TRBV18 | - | TGTGCCAGCTCGCCGCCCAGGGGGTCGAGCACTGAAGCTTTCTTT | CASSPPRGSSTEAFF
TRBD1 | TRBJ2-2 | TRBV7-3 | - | TGTGCCAGCAGCTTAACCCGGGACAGGGGAGACACCGGGGAGCTGTTTTTT | CASSLTRDRGDTGELFF
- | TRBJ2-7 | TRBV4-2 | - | TGTGCCAGCAGCCAAAAGCAGGACCGAACAACCTACGAGCAGTACTTC | CASSQKQDRTTYEQYF
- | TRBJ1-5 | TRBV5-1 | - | TGCGCCAGCAGCCCACAGGGTGGTGTTCAGCCCCAGCATTTT | CASSPQGGVQPQHF